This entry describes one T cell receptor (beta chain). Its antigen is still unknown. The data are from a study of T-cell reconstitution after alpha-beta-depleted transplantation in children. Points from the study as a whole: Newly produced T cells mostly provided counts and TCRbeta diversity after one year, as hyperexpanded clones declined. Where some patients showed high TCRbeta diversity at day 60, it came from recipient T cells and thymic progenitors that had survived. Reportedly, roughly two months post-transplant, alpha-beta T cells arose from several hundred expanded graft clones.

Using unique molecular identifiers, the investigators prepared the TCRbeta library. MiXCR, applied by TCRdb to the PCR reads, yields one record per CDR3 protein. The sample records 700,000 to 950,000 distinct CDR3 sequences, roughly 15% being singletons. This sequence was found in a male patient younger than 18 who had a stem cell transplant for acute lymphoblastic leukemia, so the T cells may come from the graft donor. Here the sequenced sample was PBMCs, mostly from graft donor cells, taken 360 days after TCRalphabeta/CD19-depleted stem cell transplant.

CDR3 sequence reads: CASSLNLGGSSETQYF. CDR3 nucleotide sequence: TGTGCCAGCAGCTTAAATCTTGGCGGGAGTAGCGAGACCCAGTACTTC. The chain couples TRBV13 to TRBJ2-5; TRBD2 matches 7 bases. The CDR3 consists of 16 residues. Germline-derived CDR1 and CDR2 are PRHDT and FYEKMQ (reference sequence). With V trimmed by 2 bases and J by 5 bases, 11 bases remained unmatched.